Shown below are 20 T cell receptor beta chains from a single sample sequenced in a study of shared clonotypes between healthy human individuals (dated by TCRdb to 2018 to 2021). Library creation used the immunoSEQ multiplex PCR assay. TCRdb carries this immuneACCESS record with in-frame sequences only. Its versions omit some clonotypes, under half of them owing to an unresolved V gene in the studies checked, with the rest unexplained. This sample gives some 1,600,000 clones in total; 95% to 99% of them show up just once. The ten largest clones add up to roughly 0.42% of the sample. The sample comprised naive CD4+ T cells sorted from blood. This specimen's cell subset or site label, interpreted: CD45RA+ positively selected. The receptors originated from a man younger than 40 in good health.

The CDR3 spells CASSRRGGSYNEQFF. The CDR3 bases are TGTGCCAGCAGCCGCCGCGGTGGCTCGTACAATGAGCAGTTCTTC. The gene calls are TRBV14 and TRBJ2-1; D is undetermined. CDR1 is SGHDN, CDR2 FVKESK, per germline. This CDR3 region has 15 residues. The V and J ends lost 4 bases and 4 bases respectively, with 14 bases between them.

This clone was counted a single time. V and J are TRBV7-8 and TRBJ2-7; 8 bases agree with TRBD1. CDR3 size: 15 residues. With 3 bases clipped from V and 4 bases from J, the junction kept 8 bases outside the gene matches. CDR1 SGHVS and CDR2 FQNEAQ come from the germline V gene. CDR3 in amino acids: CASSFGGQGAYEQYF. Written as DNA, the CDR3 is TGTGCCAGCAGCTTCGGTGGCCAGGGGGCATACGAGCAGTACTTC. Complete variable domain (other parts from reference TRBV7-8 and TRBJ2-7): GAGVSQSPRYKVAKRGQDVALRCDPISGHVSLFWYQQALGQGPEFLTYFQNEAQLDKSGLPSDRFFAERPEGSVSTLKIQRTQQEDSAVYLCASSFGGQGAYEQYFGPGTRLTVT.

The chain employs TRBV14 and TRBJ2-7; 11 bases line up with TRBD2. CDR1 and CDR2 (germline): SGHDN, FVKESK. V dropped 0 bases and J dropped 6; count of bases not matched to a gene: 4. The CDR3 contains 15 residues. The CDR3 nucleotides read TGTGCCAGCAGCCAAGAACTAGCGGGGGTTGGCGAGCAGTACTTC. This encodes CASSQELAGVGEQYF.

CDR3 in amino acids: CASSPTSGITYEQYF. In DNA form, the CDR3 reads TGTGCCAGCAGTCCTACTAGCGGGATAACCTACGAGCAGTACTTC. V usage is TRBV14 and J usage is TRBJ2-7, with TRBD2 matching over 10 bases. The CDR3 is made up of 15 amino acids. V was clipped by 6 bases and J by 2 bases; unmatched bases: 7. Germline CDR1 and CDR2: SGHDN and FVKESK.

The chain recombines TRBV7-2 with TRBJ2-7; 11 bases are shared with TRBD2. Trimming removed 4 bases from V and 4 bases from J; junction bases left unmatched: 6. The CDR3 has 15 amino acids. Germline CDR1 and CDR2: SGHTA and FQGNSA. CDR3 DNA: TGTGCCAGCAGCTCGGCGACTAGCGGGACTTACGAGCAGTACTTC. Residues: CASSSATSGTYEQYF.

The chain uses TRBV18 and TRBJ2-3; TRBD1 might be the D (6 bases). The V gene's germline CDR1 is KGHSH and CDR2 LQKENI. Trimming left V 2 bases short and J 3 bases short, with 15 bases between. The CDR3 covers 16 residues. CDR3 nucleotide sequence: TGTGCCAGCTCACCATTTCCCTCGACAGGTACAGATACGCAGTATTTT. Translation gives CASSPFPSTGTDTQYF.

This chain connects TRBV5-1 to TRBJ2-2; D perhaps matches TRBD2 (6 bases). V dropped 0 bases and J dropped 6 bases, with 12 bases sitting between them. Germline-derived CDR1 and CDR2 are SGHRS and YFSETQ. The CDR3 has 15 residues. The DNA of the CDR3 is TGCGCCAGCAGCTTGGCCACGGGAGATGCCGGGGAGCTGTTTTTT. This encodes CASSLATGDAGELFF.

The chain carries TRBV25-1 and TRBJ2-2; perhaps TRBD2 as D (6 bases). This CDR3 spans 14 amino acids. CDR1 MGHDK and CDR2 SYGVNS come from the germline V gene. Between the trimmed V and J ends, which lost 9 bases and 5 bases, there was a span of 16 bases. The CDR3 protein is CASTGVRDTGELFF. CDR3 in DNA: TGTGCCAGTACGGGGGTGAGGGATACCGGGGAGCTGTTTTTT.

With respect to this clone: The same CDR3 is also encoded by other DNA sequences in this sample. This chain links TRBV28 with TRBJ1-1, with a tentative D call TRBD1 (6 bases). CDR1 and CDR2 from the germline V gene are MDHEN and SYDVKM. V gave up 6 bases and J gave up 2 bases, with 13 bases separating them. CDR3 length: 14 residues. The CDR3 sequence is CASRTGGLNTEAFF. The CDR3 DNA is TGTGCCAGCAGGACGGGGGGCCTTAACACTGAAGCTTTCTTT.

The chain employs TRBV2 and TRBJ2-3, with D possibly TRBD1 on 5 matching bases. Trimming took 4 bases from V and 1 from J, leaving 15 bases between them. CDR1 is SNHLY, CDR2 FYNNEI, per germline. The CDR3 has 16 residues. CDR3: CASSGRDLRGTDTQYF. CDR3 nucleotides: TGTGCCAGCAGTGGCCGAGACCTCAGGGGCACAGATACGCAGTATTTT.

The chain links TRBV7-9 to TRBJ2-4; 9 nucleotides agree with TRBD1. There are 15 residues in the CDR3. CDR1 is SEHNR, CDR2 FQNEAQ, per germline (reference sequence). V shed 4 bases, J shed 3 bases, and the junction held 4 bases outside the gene matches. The CDR3 coding sequence is TGTGCCAGCAGCTACAGACAGGGGGGCAAAAACATTCAGTACTTC. Translating it yields CASSYRQGGKNIQYF.

Points on this clone: The DNA is omitted, as the CDR3 cannot be located on it reliably, and the CDR3 follows TCRdb's listing. The rearrangement links TRBV27 to TRBJ2-2; the D call of TRBD2 is as the table states it, not checked on the DNA. Per the germline V gene, CDR1 is MNHEY and CDR2 is SMNVEV (reference sequence). The CDR3 has 14 residues if both end residues are counted. CDR3 sequence: CASSSSRNTGELFF.

The V and J genes are TRBV9 and TRBJ2-7, with a tentative D call TRBD1 (6 bases). The germline V gene encodes CDR1 SGDLS and CDR2 YYNGEE. V lost 0 bases to trimming and J lost 6 bases, with 13 bases between them. CDR3 length: 14 residues. CDR3 region: CASSVVDRRGEQYF. In nucleotides, the CDR3 is TGTGCCAGCAGCGTAGTGGACCGCAGGGGCGAGCAGTACTTC.

As regards this clone: This specimen includes other DNA sequences encoding the same CDR3. The chain links TRBV2 to TRBJ1-5; TRBD1 matches 11 bases. CDR1 is SNHLY, CDR2 FYNNEI, per germline. Unmatched junction bases numbered 7, after V lost 8 bases and J lost 4 bases. The CDR3 has 15 residues. The DNA of the CDR3 is TGTGCCAGCGCAAGGGACAGGGGGAGAAATCAGCCCCAGCATTTT. This gives the protein CASARDRGRNQPQHF. Complete variable domain (other parts from reference TRBV2 and TRBJ1-5): EPEVTQTPSHQVTQMGQEVILRCVPISNHLYFYWYRQILGQKVEFLVSFYNNEISEKSEIFDDQFSVERPDGSNFTLKIRSTKLEDSAMYFCASARDRGRNQPQHFGDGTRLSIL.

CDR3 protein: CSVAHRFF. The DNA of the CDR3 is TGCAGCGTCGCCCACCGGTTCTTC. The chain links TRBV29-1 to TRBJ2-1; D is undetermined. The germline V gene has CDR1 SQVTM and CDR2 ANQGSEA. This CDR3 has 8 residues. Trimming left V 6 bases short and J 15 bases short, with 9 bases between.

Concerning this clone: Other DNA variants within this sample encode the same CDR3. This chain links TRBV5-4 with TRBJ2-3; the match to TRBD2 covers 9 bases. V shed 0 bases and J 4 bases; nucleotides not matched to a gene: 3. The germline gives CDR1 SGHNT, CDR2 YYREEE (reference sequence). CDR3 length equals 15 residues. The CDR3 DNA sequence: TGTGCCAGCAGCTTGGGCGGGAGGGGGTCAGATACGCAGTATTTT. Translated: CASSLGGRGSDTQYF.

The gene calls are TRBV28 and TRBJ1-1; no reliable D call. Trimming took off 2 bases at V and 1 base at J, with 8 bases between the two ends. This CDR3 has 14 amino acids. From germline, CDR1 is MDHEN and CDR2 SYDVKM. Written as DNA, the CDR3 is TGTGCCAGCAGTTTAACGCCTCCGAACACTGAAGCTTTCTTT. It specifies CASSLTPPNTEAFF.

The V and J genes are TRBV5-1 and TRBJ2-7, with D perhaps matching TRBD1 (6 bases). The CDR3 contains 17 residues. The V gene lost 3 bases and the J gene lost 0 bases, with 19 bases spanning the gap. Germline V gene data show CDR1 as SGHRS and CDR2 as YFSETQ. The CDR3 nucleotides read TGCGCCAGCAGCTACCTTTCGGGACAACTCGTCTCCTACGAGCAGTACTTC. It encodes CASSYLSGQLVSYEQYF.

In DNA, the CDR3 is TGCAGCGTTAGCGTCCCCGAGCAGTACTTC. It codes for CSVSVPEQYF. V is TRBV29-1 and J is TRBJ2-7; D remains unclear. Trimming left V 5 bases short and J 6 bases short, with 8 bases between. The CDR3 has 10 amino acids. The germline V gene has CDR1 SQVTM and CDR2 ANQGSEA.

This sequence joins TRBV15 and TRBJ1-5; D is ambiguous. Germline V CDR1 and CDR2: LNHNV, YYDKDF (reference sequence). The CDR3 loop spans 12 amino acids. Trimming removed 2 bases from V and 6 bases from J, with 5 bases in between. The CDR3 is CATSRPVQPQHF. For the CDR3, the DNA is TGTGCCACCAGCAGACCTGTTCAGCCCCAGCATTTT.